The 8 T cell receptor beta chains below all came from one sample that was sequenced in a study of early stage breast cancer tumors. The data were produced by immunoSEQ multiplex PCR, yet TCRdb's version contains in-frame clones alone and is incomplete. The sample has 10,000 to 11,000 clones, around 75% seen once. Sequences were obtained from breast tumor tissue. The source of these receptors is a person aged 70 to 85 with breast cancer.

The J gene is TRBJ2-1, the V gene TRBV19; 7 bases map to TRBD2. CDR3 length equals 14 residues. Trimming cost V 1 base and J 4 bases; bases outside gene matches: 1. Germline V CDR1 and CDR2: LNHDA, SQIVND (reference sequence). CDR3 in amino acids: CASSIGGGYNEQFF. In DNA, the CDR3 is TGTGCCAGTAGTATAGGGGGGGGATACAATGAGCAGTTCTTC.

The gene calls are TRBV5-1 and TRBJ2-2; 7 bases are a match to TRBD1. The CDR3 is made up of 17 amino acids. J was trimmed by 3 bases and V by 2 bases; bases with no gene match: 10. The germline CDR1 and CDR2 sequences are SGHRS and YFSETQ. Here the CDR3 DNA reads TGCGCCAGCAGCTTAGGACAGGTCCCTCGGGACACCGGGGAGCTGTTTTTT. Its translation: CASSLGQVPRDTGELFF.

The chain is built from TRBV6-5 and TRBJ2-7; D uncertain. The V end was cut by 3 bases, the J end by 5 bases, with 17 bases between. CDR1 MNHEY and CDR2 SVGAGI come from the germline V gene. The CDR3 totals 15 residues. CDR3 loop: CASSYRLAPRDEQYF. The CDR3 DNA follows: TGTGCCAGCAGTTATAGGCTCGCCCCACGGGACGAGCAGTACTTC.

V is TRBV9 and J is TRBJ1-2; 8 nucleotides line up with TRBD1. CDR1 SGDLS and CDR2 YYNGEE come from the germline V gene. V shed 3 bases, J shed 3 bases, and the junction held 10 bases outside the gene matches. The CDR3 length is 16 residues. CDR3 DNA: TGTGCCAGCAGCGCCTGGTTGGACAGGGACTACTATGGCTACACCTTC. Encoded protein: CASSAWLDRDYYGYTF.

The V gene is TRBV7-2, the J gene TRBJ2-1, with 10 positions matching TRBD2. The CDR3 contains 17 residues. V lost 0 bases, J lost 2 bases, and 4 bases stayed unmatched. CDR1 is SGHTA, CDR2 FQGNSA, per germline. The CDR3 protein is CASSLAGAGGPYNEQFF. In DNA, the CDR3 is TGTGCCAGCAGCTTAGCGGGAGCGGGGGGGCCCTACAATGAGCAGTTCTTC.

This clone was counted a few times. J is TRBJ2-7 and V is TRBV18; TRBD2 is a possible D gene (5 bases). The CDR3 sequence is 14 residues long. Per germline, CDR1 KGHSH and CDR2 LQKENI. Trimming took off 3 bases at V and 5 bases at J, with 14 bases between the two ends. The CDR3 DNA is TGTGCCAGCTCACCGGAGAGGGTGGCCCACGAGCAGTACTTC. As protein: CASSPERVAHEQYF.

A few counts support this clone. The chain recombines TRBV27 with TRBJ1-1; maybe TRBD1 (5 bases). Germline V gene sequence: CDR1 MNHEY, CDR2 SMNVEV (reference sequence). The CDR3 is made up of 21 amino acids. The V end lost 3 bases, the J end lost 1 base, and 30 bases lay between the germline ends. CDR3 sequence reads: CASSFSLGHREPTEENTEAFF. The CDR3, as DNA: TGTGCCAGCAGTTTTAGCCTCGGACATCGGGAGCCCACCGAGGAGAACACTGAAGCTTTCTTT.

J is TRBJ2-5 and V is TRBV4-3; 10 bases line up with TRBD2. CDR1 and CDR2 (germline): LGHNA, YSLEER. This CDR3 contains 16 residues. The V segment lost 4 bases and the J segment 3 bases; nucleotides outside the gene matches: 8. The CDR3 nucleotides read TGCGCCAGCAGCCCTCACCTACTAGCGGGGAAAGAGACCCAGTACTTC. This codes for CASSPHLLAGKETQYF.